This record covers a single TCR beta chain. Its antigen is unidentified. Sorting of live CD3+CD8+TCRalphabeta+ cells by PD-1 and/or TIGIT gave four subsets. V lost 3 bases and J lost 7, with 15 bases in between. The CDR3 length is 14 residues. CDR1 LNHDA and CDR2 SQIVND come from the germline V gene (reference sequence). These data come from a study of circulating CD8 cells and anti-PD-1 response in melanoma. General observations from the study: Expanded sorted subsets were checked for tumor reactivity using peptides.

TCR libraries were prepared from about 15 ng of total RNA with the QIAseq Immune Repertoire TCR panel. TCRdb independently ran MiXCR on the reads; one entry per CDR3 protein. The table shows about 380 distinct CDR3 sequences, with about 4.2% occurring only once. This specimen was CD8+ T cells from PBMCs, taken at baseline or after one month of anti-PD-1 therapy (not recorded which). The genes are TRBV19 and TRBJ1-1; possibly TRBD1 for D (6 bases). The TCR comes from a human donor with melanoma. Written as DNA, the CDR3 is TGTGCCAGTAGTATCTGGGGGGGGCGAGATGAAGCTTTCTTT. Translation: CASSIWGGRDEAFF.